This T cell receptor beta chain was captured in a study of T cell changes during pregnancy in multiple sclerosis. Clones were sequenced by immunoSEQ multiplex PCR, and TCRdb holds only the in-frame ones, with some missing. The table shows under 130,000 clones, with approximately 89% occurring only once. Trimming removed 5 bases at V and 3 bases at J, with 15 bases between. This CDR3 is 15 amino acids long. Germline V CDR1 and CDR2: SGHAT, FQNNGV. Here the sequenced sample was peripheral blood, taken after pregnancy. The receptor comes from a female donor with multiple sclerosis, enrolled in a pregnancy study. This chain uses TRBV11-2 with TRBJ2-3; a possible D gene is TRBD2 (6 bases). The CDR3 DNA reads as TGTGCCAGCAGCCCTTCGGAGGGGTGGACAGATACGCAGTATTTT. Translation gives CASSPSEGWTDTQYF.